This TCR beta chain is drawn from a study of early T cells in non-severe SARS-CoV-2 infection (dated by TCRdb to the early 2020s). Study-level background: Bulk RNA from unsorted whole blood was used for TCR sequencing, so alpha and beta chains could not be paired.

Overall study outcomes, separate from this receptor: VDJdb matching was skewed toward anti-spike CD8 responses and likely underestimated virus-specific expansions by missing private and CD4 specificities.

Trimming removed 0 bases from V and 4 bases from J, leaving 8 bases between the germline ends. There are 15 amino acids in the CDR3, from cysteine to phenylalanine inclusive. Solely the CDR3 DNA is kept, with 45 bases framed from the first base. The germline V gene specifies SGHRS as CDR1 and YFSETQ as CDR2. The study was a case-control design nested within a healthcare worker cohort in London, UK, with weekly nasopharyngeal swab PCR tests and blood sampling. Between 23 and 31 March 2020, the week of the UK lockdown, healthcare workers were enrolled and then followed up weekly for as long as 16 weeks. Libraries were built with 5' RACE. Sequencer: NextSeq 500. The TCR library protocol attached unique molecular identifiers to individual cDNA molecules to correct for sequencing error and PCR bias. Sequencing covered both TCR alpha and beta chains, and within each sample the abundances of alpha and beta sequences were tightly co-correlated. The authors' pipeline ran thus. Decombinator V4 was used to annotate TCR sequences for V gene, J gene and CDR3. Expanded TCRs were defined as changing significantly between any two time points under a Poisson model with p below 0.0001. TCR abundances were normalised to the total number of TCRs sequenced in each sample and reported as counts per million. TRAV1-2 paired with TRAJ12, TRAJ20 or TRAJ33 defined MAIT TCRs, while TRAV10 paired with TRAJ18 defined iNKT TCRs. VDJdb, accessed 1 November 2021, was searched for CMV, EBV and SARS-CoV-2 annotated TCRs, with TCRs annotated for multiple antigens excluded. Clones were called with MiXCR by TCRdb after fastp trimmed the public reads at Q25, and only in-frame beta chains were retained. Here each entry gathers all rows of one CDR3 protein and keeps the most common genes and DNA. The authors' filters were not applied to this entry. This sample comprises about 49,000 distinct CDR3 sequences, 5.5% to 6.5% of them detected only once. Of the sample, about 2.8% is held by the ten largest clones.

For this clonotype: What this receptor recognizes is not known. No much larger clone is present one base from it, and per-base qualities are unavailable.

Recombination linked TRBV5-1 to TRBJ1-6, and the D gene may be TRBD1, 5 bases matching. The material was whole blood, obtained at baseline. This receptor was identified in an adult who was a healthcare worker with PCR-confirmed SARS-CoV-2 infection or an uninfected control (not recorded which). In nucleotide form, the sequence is TGCGCCAGCAGCTTGGACGGACAATATAATTCACCCCTCCACTTT. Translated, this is CASSLDGQYNSPLHF.